These 20 T cell receptor beta chains came from one sample sequenced in a study of blood T cell repertoires in COVID-19. Here immunoSEQ multiplex PCR was the method, and the copy in TCRdb shows in-frame clones only, minus some. The data contain hundreds of thousands of clones, roughly 80% of them singletons. What was sequenced was peripheral blood. The origin of the receptors is a middle-aged woman with active or convalescent COVID-19.

The chain joins TRBV2 to TRBJ1-4, with 11 bases fitting TRBD1. Losses at the gene ends were 7 bases for V and 8 bases for J; bases not matched to a gene: 6. The germline V gene encodes CDR1 SNHLY and CDR2 FYNNEI. This CDR3 is built from 14 residues. The CDR3 DNA is TGTGCCAGCAAGACCGGGACAGGGGGGGAAAAACTGTTTTTT. Residues: CASKTGTGGEKLFF.

In DNA form, the CDR3 reads TGCGCCAGCAGCCAAGAGTGGCGGGGGGGCGAGCAGTACTTC. Translated, it gives CASSQEWRGGEQYF. The chain couples TRBV4-1 to TRBJ2-7; 9 nucleotides match TRBD2. Per germline, CDR1 MGHRA and CDR2 YSYEKL. With V trimmed by 0 bases and J by 6 bases, 3 bases remained unmatched. This CDR3 comprises 14 residues.

V is TRBV6-5 and J is TRBJ2-5, with D perhaps matching TRBD1 (5 bases). V gave up 0 bases and J gave up 5 bases, with 10 bases separating them. The germline CDR1 and CDR2 sequences are MNHEY and SVGAGI. The CDR3 sequence is 14 residues long. The CDR3 region is CASSYSGLRETQYF. CDR3 bases: TGTGCCAGCAGTTACTCGGGGCTGAGGGAGACCCAGTACTTC.

This clone was counted a single time. The gene calls are TRBV28 and TRBJ2-1, with 11 bases identical to TRBD2. CDR1 and CDR2 from the germline V gene are MDHEN and SYDVKM. This CDR3 has 18 residues. V was pared by 5 bases and J by 6 bases, with 15 bases of the junction left unmatched. The DNA of the CDR3 is TGTGCCAGCAGTGTAGGGCTAGCGGGGGGACTAGGGAGCAATGAGCAGTTCTTC. Translating gives CASSVGLAGGLGSNEQFF.

The chain couples TRBV15 to TRBJ1-2, with D possibly matching TRBD1 (6 bases). V lost 1 base, J lost 4 bases, and 10 bases lay in between. The CDR3 runs 14 residues. Germline CDR1 and CDR2: LNHNV and YYDKDF (reference sequence). Here the CDR3 DNA reads TGTGCCACCAGCAGAGGGGGGCAGGGCTATGGCTACACCTTC. Its protein is CATSRGGQGYGYTF.

Regarding this clone: Other DNA sequences in the same sample also yield this CDR3. The chain joins TRBV28 to TRBJ1-2, with 7 bases lining up with TRBD1. CDR1 MDHEN and CDR2 SYDVKM come from the germline V gene. CDR3 length: 14 amino acids. V was clipped by 8 bases and J by 0 bases; unmatched bases: 6. The CDR3 bases are TGTGCCAGCTCCCCGGGACAGTCTAACTATGGCTACACCTTC. Protein: CASSPGQSNYGYTF.

V usage is TRBV6-6 and J usage is TRBJ1-1, with D perhaps TRBD1 (6 bases). The V gene lost 7 bases and the J gene lost 4 bases, with 19 bases spanning the gap. The CDR3 is 15 amino acids. Germline CDR1 is MNHNY and CDR2 is SVGAGI (reference sequence). The CDR3 DNA sequence: TGTGCCAGCAACCTCGAGGGGGGGCTCGGCACTGAAGCTTTCTTT. It encodes CASNLEGGLGTEAFF.

The chain carries TRBV7-2 and TRBJ1-6; 7 bases match TRBD1. The CDR3 totals 13 residues. Germline CDR1 SGHTA, CDR2 FQGNSA. The junction had 7 bases not matched to a gene; V was cut back by 3 bases and J by 14 bases. In DNA form, the CDR3 reads TGTGCCAGCAGCTTGACAGGGTTTGGCACCCTCCACTTT. As protein: CASSLTGFGTLHF.

V is TRBV5-3 and J is TRBJ1-1; D gene uncertain. TRBV5-3 is labeled an ORF, and its function is uncertain. Trimming cost V 5 bases and J 5 bases, with 13 bases left between them. This CDR3 is 13 amino acids long. The CDR3 protein is CARRMPGRTEAFF. DNA for the CDR3: TGTGCCAGAAGGATGCCAGGTCGAACTGAAGCTTTCTTT.

The chain carries TRBV30 and TRBJ2-1; D might be TRBD1 (6 bases). Germline V gene data show CDR1 as GTSNPN and CDR2 as SVGIG (reference sequence). The CDR3 contains 11 residues. The germline V and J ends were trimmed by 1 base and 12 bases, with 10 bases remaining between them. This CDR3 reads CAWSATTGQFF. The CDR3 DNA reads as TGTGCCTGGAGTGCGACGACAGGGCAGTTCTTC.

The chain employs TRBV19 and TRBJ1-2; D is undetermined. CDR3 length equals 11 residues. V dropped 7 bases and J dropped 5 bases, with 8 bases sitting between them. The V gene's germline CDR1 is LNHDA and CDR2 SQIVND (reference sequence). The CDR3 reads CASISRYGYTF. In nucleotides, the CDR3 is TGTGCCAGTATCTCGAGATATGGCTACACCTTC.

This rearrangement joins TRBV28 to TRBJ1-6, with 7 nucleotides matching TRBD1. Per the germline V gene, CDR1 is MDHEN and CDR2 is SYDVKM. Trimming at V came to 7 bases and at J to 6 bases, leaving 9 bases not matched to a gene. The CDR3 length is 15 residues. This chain's CDR3 is CASTSWGQINSPLHF. DNA for the CDR3: TGTGCCAGCACCTCTTGGGGACAGATTAATTCACCCCTCCACTTT.

The chain has TRBV9 and TRBJ1-1; D might be TRBD1 (6 bases). V lost 0 bases and J 1 base, leaving 10 bases between the germline ends. The CDR3 is 15 amino acids. From germline, CDR1 is SGDLS and CDR2 YYNGEE. The CDR3 loop is CASSVGATGNTEAFF. The CDR3 DNA sequence: TGTGCCAGCAGCGTAGGCGCGACAGGGAACACTGAAGCTTTCTTT.

This rearrangement joins TRBV7-3 to TRBJ2-2, with TRBD2 as a possible D gene (5 bases). In germline, CDR1 is SGHTA, CDR2 FQGTGA. The V gene lost 6 bases and the J gene lost 4 bases, with 9 bases spanning the gap. The CDR3 runs 13 residues. CDR3 nucleotide sequence: TGTGCCAGCAGAGCTGGACTCACCGGGGAGCTGTTTTTT. Translation: CASRAGLTGELFF.

This sequence joins TRBV19 and TRBJ1-1, with a possible D match to TRBD1 (6 bases). Trimming stripped 9 bases from V and 5 bases from J, with 16 bases between. Germline CDR1 LNHDA, CDR2 SQIVND (reference sequence). The CDR3 covers 13 residues. CDR3 sequence reads: CASLRTDFTEAFF. The CDR3 nucleotides are TGTGCCAGCCTAAGGACAGACTTTACTGAAGCTTTCTTT. The variable domain in full, completed from reference TRBV19 and TRBJ1-1, reads DGGITQSPKYLFRKEGQNVTLSCEQNLNHDAMYWYRQDPGQGLRLIYYSQIVNDFQKGDIAEGYSVSREKKESFPLTVTSAQKNPTAFYLCASLRTDFTEAFFGQGTRLTVV.

With respect to this clone: Other DNA sequences in the same sample also yield this CDR3. The rearrangement links TRBV12-3 or TRBV12-4 to TRBJ1-1; D ambiguous. V shed 2 bases and J shed 5 bases, with 6 bases lying between them. This CDR3 spans 12 amino acids. DNA of the CDR3: TGTGCCAGCAGTTTATCGGGGACTGAAGCTTTCTTT. It is translated as CASSLSGTEAFF.

V gene TRBV6-5 combines with J gene TRBJ2-7; TRBD2 matches at 8 bases. Germline V gives CDR1 MNHEY, CDR2 SVGAGI. This CDR3 region has 13 residues. CDR3 residues: CVSLGGEAYEQYV. The CDR3 nucleotides are TGTGTTTCCCTCGGGGGGGAAGCCTACGAGCAGTACGTC.

The chain couples TRBV19 to TRBJ2-7, with 7 bases lining up with TRBD1. Germline V gene lookup returns CDR1 LNHDA and CDR2 SQIVND (reference sequence). The junction had 10 bases not matched to a gene; V was cut back by 5 bases and J by 3 bases. CDR3 size: 15 residues. Here the CDR3 DNA reads TGTGCCAGTAGTGACCCGGGACAGAGAATCTACGAGCAGTACGTC. Translated: CASSDPGQRIYEQYV.

The genes are TRBV30 and TRBJ2-3, with TRBD2 matching 12 bases. The CDR3 has 17 residues. J lost 4 bases, V lost 2 bases, and 10 bases had no gene match. Germline V CDR1 and CDR2: GTSNPN, SVGIG (reference sequence). The CDR3 DNA is TGTGCCTGGAGTAAGGCTAGCGGGGGGGTGTCGTCAGATACGCAGTATTTT. The encoded protein is CAWSKASGGVSSDTQYF.

The V gene is TRBV9, the J gene TRBJ1-6; D gene unclear. The length of the CDR3 is 14 residues. The germline CDR1 and CDR2 sequences are SGDLS and YYNGEE. V gave up 0 bases and J gave up 9 bases, with 10 bases separating them. The CDR3 sequence: CASSVVGEGSPLHF. CDR3 nucleotide sequence: TGTGCCAGCAGCGTAGTTGGGGAGGGTTCACCCCTCCACTTT.